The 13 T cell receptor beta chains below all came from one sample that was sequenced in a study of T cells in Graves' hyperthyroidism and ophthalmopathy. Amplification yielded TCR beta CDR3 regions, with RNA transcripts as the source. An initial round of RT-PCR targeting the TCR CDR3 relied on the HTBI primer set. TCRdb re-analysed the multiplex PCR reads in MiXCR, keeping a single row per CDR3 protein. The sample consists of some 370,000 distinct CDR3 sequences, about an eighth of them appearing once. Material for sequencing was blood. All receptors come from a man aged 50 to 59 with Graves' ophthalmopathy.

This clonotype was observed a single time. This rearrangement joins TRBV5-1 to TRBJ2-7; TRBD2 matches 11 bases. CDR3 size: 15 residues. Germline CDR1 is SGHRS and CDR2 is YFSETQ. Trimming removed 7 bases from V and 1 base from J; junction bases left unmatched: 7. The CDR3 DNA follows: TGCGCCAGCGGGGAGACTAGCGGGGCTTCCTACGAGCAGTACTTC. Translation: CASGETSGASYEQYF.

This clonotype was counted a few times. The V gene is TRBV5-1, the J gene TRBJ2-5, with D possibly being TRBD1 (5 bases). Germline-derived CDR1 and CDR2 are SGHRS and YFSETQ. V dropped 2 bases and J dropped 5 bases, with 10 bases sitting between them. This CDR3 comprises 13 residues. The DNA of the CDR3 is TGCGCCAGCAGCTTAAGGGGCGTTGAGACCCAGTACTTC. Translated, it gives CASSLRGVETQYF.

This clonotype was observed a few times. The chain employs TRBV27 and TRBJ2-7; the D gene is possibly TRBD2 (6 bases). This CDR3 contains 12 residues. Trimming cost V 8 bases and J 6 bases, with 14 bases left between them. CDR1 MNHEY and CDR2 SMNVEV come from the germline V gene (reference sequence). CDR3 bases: TGTGCCAGCGGGACTTCCCCTTCCGAGCAGTACGTC. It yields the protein CASGTSPSEQYV.

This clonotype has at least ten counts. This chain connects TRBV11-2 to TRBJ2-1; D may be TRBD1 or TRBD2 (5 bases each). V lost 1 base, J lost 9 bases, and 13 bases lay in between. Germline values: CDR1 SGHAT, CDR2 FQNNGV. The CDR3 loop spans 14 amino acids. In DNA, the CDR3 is TGTGCCAGCAGCTTAGGGCAGGGAGAAGGTGAGCAGTTCTTC. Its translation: CASSLGQGEGEQFF.

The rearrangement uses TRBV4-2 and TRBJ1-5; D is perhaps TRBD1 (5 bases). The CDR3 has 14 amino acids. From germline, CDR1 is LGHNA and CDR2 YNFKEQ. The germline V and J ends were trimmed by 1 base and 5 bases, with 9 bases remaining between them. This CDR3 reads CASSQVQGDQPQHF. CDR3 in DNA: TGTGCCAGCAGCCAAGTCCAGGGAGATCAGCCCCAGCATTTT.

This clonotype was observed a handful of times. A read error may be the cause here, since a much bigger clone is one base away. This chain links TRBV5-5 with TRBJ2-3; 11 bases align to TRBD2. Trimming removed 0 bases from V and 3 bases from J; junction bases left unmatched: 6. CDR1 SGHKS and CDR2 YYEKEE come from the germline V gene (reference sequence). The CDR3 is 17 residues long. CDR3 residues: CASSLARSSGGTDTQYF. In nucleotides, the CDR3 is TGTGCCAGCAGCTTGGCCCGATCTAGCGGGGGGACAGATACGCAGTATTTT.

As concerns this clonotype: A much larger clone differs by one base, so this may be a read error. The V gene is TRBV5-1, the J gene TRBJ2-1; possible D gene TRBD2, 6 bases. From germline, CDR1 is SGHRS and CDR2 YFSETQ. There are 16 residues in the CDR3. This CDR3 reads CASSDLLARGTHEQFF. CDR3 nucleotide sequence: TGTGCCAGCAGCGATCTCCTAGCGAGGGGAACCCACGAGCAGTTCTTC.

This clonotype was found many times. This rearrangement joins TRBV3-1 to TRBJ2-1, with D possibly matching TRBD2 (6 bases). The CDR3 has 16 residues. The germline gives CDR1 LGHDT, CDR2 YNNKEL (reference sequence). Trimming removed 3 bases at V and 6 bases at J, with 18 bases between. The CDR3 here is CASSQRGGTGGNEQFF. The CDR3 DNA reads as TGTGCCAGCAGCCAGAGGGGCGGGACGGGCGGCAATGAGCAGTTCTTC.

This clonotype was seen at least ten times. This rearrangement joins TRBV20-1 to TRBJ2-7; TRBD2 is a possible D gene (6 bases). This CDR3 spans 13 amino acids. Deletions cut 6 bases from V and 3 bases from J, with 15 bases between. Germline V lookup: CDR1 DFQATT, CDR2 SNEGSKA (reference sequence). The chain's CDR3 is CSARWGVGYEQYF. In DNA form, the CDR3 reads TGCAGTGCAAGGTGGGGGGTAGGCTACGAGCAGTACTTC.

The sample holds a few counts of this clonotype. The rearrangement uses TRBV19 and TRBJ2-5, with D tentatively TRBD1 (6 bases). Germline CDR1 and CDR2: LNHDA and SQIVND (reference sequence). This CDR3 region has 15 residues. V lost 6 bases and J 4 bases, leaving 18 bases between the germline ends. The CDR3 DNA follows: TGTGCCAGTAGGTCTCGGCAGGGACATGGAGAGACCCAGTACTTC. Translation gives CASRSRQGHGETQYF.

CDR3 nucleotides: TGTGCCAGCAGCCCACTAGAGACTAGCGGCTACGAGCAGTACTTC. Its protein is CASSPLETSGYEQYF. This chain joins TRBV7-2 and TRBJ2-7; 9 bases are a match to TRBD2. V shed 5 bases, J shed 3 bases, and the junction held 8 bases outside the gene matches. The CDR3 sequence is 15 residues long. Germline assignment: CDR1 SGHTA and CDR2 FQGNSA.

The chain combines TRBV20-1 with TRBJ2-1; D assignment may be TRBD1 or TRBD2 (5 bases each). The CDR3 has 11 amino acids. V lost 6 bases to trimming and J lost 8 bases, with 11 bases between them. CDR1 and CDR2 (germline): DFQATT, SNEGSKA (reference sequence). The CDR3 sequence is CSAWDEDEQFF. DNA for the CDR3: TGCAGTGCCTGGGACGAGGATGAGCAGTTCTTC.

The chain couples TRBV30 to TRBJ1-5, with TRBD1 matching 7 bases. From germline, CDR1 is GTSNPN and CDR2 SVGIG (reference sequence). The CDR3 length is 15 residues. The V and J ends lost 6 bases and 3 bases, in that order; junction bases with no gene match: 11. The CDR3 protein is CACLDPGQYNQPQHF. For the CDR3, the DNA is TGTGCCTGCTTAGATCCGGGACAGTACAATCAGCCCCAGCATTTT. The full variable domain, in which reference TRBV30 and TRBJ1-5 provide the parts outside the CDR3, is SQTIHQWPATLVQPVGSPLSLECTVEGTSNPNLYWYRQAAGRGLQLLFYSVGIGQISSEVPQNLSASRPQDRQFILSSKKLLLSDSGFYLCACLDPGQYNQPQHFGDGTRLSIL.